Listed here are 6 T cell receptor beta chains from one sample, sequenced in a study of blood T cells in healthy people across ages. Alongside a J-beta primer mix, a sample-barcoded 5' primer served in a second PCR lasting 7 to 11 cycles. MiXCR, run by TCRdb on the 5' RACE reads, gives a single entry per CDR3 protein. The table records fewer than 1,200,000 distinct CDR3 sequences, roughly a quarter of them present only once. This sample also belongs to another study, concerning T cells of mothers and their children.

Sequencing was performed on blood. The source of these receptors is a girl aged 2 to 9 in good health.

The V and J genes are TRBV12-3 or TRBV12-4 and TRBJ2-2; 10 positions match TRBD2. V was pared by 6 bases and J by 6 bases, with 4 bases of the junction left unmatched. The CDR3 totals 14 residues. The CDR3 protein is CASSASGSAGELFF. The CDR3 DNA sequence: TGTGCCAGCAGCGCTAGCGGGAGCGCCGGGGAGCTGTTTTTT.

This clonotype has a handful of counts. V is TRBV5-1 and J is TRBJ2-5; a possible D gene is TRBD1 (7 bases). V lost 4 bases to trimming and J lost 5 bases, with 21 bases between them. Germline values: CDR1 SGHRS, CDR2 YFSETQ. CDR3 length: 16 residues. This CDR3 is CASSPQGDLALETQYF. The CDR3 DNA follows: TGCGCCAGCAGCCCCCAGGGGGATCTAGCGTTGGAGACCCAGTACTTC.

This clonotype was counted between two and nine times. The CDR3 here is CASSETGQGRNEQFF. The CDR3 coding sequence is TGTGCCAGCAGTGAGACGGGACAGGGGAGGAATGAGCAGTTCTTC. The rearrangement links TRBV28 to TRBJ2-1, with TRBD1 matching over 10 bases. The germline gives CDR1 MDHEN, CDR2 SYDVKM. With V trimmed by 5 bases and J by 7 bases, 8 bases remained unmatched. The length of the CDR3 is 15 residues.

The chain uses TRBV6-2 or TRBV6-3 and TRBJ2-5; 7 nucleotides align to TRBD2. The J call may be wrong; the DNA end is better matched by TRBJ2-7. Germline values: CDR1 MNHEY, CDR2 SVGEGT. The CDR3 spans 15 residues. Here the CDR3 reads CASGNLRGIGYEQYF. The CDR3 DNA is TGTGCCAGCGGAAATCTGCGGGGGATAGGATACGAGCAGTACTTC.

The J gene is TRBJ2-3, the V gene TRBV9; D unresolved. The CDR3 is made up of 15 amino acids. The ends were cut back, 3 bases at V and 7 bases at J, with 18 bases in the middle. CDR1 and CDR2 (germline): SGDLS, YYNGEE. CDR3 loop: CASSATHFSTHTQYF. CDR3 in DNA: TGTGCCAGCAGCGCCACCCATTTTTCTACCCATACGCAGTATTTT.

The count of this clonotype is one. The rearrangement links TRBV29-1 to TRBJ2-3; 7 bases match TRBD2. Trimming cost V 2 bases and J 2 bases; bases outside gene matches: 7. The CDR3 totals 15 residues. CDR1 and CDR2 from the germline V gene are SQVTM and ANQGSEA. CDR3 DNA: TGCAGCGTTGAAAAACTAGCGCCTTCCACAGATACGCAGTATTTT. This codes for CSVEKLAPSTDTQYF.